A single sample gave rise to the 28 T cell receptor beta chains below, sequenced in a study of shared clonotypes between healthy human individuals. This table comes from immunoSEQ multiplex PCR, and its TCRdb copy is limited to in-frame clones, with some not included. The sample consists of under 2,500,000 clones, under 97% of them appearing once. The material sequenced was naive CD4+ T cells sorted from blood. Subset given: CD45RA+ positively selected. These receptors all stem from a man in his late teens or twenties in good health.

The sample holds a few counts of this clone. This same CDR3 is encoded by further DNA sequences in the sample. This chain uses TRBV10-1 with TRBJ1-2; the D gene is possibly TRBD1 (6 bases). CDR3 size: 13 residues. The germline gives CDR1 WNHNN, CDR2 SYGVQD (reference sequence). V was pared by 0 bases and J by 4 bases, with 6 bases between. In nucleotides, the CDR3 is TGCGCCAGCAGTGAGTCGACAGGCTATGGCTACACCTTC. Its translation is CASSESTGYGYTF.

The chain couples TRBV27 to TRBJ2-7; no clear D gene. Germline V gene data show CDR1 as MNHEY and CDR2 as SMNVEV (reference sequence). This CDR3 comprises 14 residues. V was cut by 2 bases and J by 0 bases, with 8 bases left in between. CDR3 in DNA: TGTGCCAGCAGTTTAGGCCAGTCCTCCTACGAGCAGTACTTC. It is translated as CASSLGQSSYEQYF.

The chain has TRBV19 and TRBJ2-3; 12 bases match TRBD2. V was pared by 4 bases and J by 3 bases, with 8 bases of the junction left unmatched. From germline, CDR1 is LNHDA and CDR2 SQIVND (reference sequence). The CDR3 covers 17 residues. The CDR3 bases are TGTGCCAGTAGTAAAACCCCCGGGACTAGCGGGACAGATACGCAGTATTTT. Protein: CASSKTPGTSGTDTQYF. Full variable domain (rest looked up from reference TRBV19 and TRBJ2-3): DGGITQSPKYLFRKEGQNVTLSCEQNLNHDAMYWYRQDPGQGLRLIYYSQIVNDFQKGDIAEGYSVSREKKESFPLTVTSAQKNPTAFYLCASSKTPGTSGTDTQYFGPGTRLTVL.

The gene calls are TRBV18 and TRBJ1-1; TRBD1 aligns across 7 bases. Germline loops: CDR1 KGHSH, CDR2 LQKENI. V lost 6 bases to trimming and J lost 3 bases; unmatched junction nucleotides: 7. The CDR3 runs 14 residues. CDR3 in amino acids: CASSPGGTDTEAFF. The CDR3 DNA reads TGTGCCAGCTCCCCCGGTGGGACAGACACTGAAGCTTTCTTT. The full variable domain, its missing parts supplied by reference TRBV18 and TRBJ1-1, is NAGVMQNPRHLVRRRGQEARLRCSPMKGHSHVYWYRQLPEEGLKFMVYLQKENIIDESGMPKERFSAEFPKEGPSILRIQQVVRGDSAAYFCASSPGGTDTEAFFGQGTRLTVV.

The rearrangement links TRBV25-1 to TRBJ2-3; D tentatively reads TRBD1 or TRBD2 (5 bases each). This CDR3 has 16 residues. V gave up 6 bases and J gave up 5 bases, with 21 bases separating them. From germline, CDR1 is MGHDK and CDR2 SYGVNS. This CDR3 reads CASRGPSYSGKDTQYF. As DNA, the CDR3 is TGTGCCAGCAGGGGACCTTCCTACAGCGGAAAAGATACGCAGTATTTT.

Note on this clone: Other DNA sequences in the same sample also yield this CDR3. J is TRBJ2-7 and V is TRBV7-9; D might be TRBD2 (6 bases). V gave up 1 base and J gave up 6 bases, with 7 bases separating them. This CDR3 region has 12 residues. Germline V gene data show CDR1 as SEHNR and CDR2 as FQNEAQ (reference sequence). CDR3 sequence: CASSLEGGEQYF. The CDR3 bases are TGTGCCAGCAGCTTAGAGGGAGGCGAGCAGTACTTC.

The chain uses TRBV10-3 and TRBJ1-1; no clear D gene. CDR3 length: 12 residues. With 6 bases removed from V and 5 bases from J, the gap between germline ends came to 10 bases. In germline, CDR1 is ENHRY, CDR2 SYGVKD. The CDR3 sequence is CAIRGSATEAFF. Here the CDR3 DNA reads TGTGCCATCAGGGGGTCTGCGACTGAAGCTTTCTTT.

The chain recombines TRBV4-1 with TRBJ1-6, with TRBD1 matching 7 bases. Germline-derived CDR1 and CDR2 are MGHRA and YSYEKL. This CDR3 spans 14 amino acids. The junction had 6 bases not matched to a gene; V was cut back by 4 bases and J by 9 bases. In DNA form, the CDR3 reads TGCGCCAGCAGCCCCCCGGACAGGCTTTCACCCCTCCACTTT. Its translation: CASSPPDRLSPLHF.

The CDR3 bases are TGTGCCAGCAGTTACGGAGGATACTATAATTCACCCCTCCACTTT. It is translated as CASSYGGYYNSPLHF. J is TRBJ1-6 and V is TRBV6-5; D uncertain. CDR3 length equals 15 residues. The germline CDR1 and CDR2 sequences are MNHEY and SVGAGI. Trimming left V 2 bases short and J 3 bases short, with 8 bases between.

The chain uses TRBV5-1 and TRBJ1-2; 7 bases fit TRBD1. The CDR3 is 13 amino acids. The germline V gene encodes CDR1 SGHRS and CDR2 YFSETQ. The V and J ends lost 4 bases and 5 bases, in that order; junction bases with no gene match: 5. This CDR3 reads CASSTGQVYGYTF. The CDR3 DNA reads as TGCGCCAGCAGCACCGGACAGGTTTATGGCTACACCTTC.

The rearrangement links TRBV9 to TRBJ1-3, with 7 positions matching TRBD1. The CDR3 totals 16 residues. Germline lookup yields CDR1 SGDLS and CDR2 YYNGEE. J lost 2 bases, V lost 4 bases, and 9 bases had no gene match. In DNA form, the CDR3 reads TGTGCCAGCAGCACCAGTTACGGGACAGCTGGAAACACCATATATTTT. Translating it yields CASSTSYGTAGNTIYF.

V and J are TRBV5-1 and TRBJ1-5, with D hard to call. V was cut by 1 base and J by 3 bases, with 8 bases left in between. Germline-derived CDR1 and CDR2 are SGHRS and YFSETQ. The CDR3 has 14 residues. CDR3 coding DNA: TGCGCCAGCAGCTTGACGGGTTTCAATCAGCCCCAGCATTTT. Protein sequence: CASSLTGFNQPQHF.

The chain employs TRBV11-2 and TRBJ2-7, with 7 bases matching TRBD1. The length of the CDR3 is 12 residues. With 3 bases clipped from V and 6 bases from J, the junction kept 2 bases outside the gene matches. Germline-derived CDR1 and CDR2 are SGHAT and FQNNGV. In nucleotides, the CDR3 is TGTGCCAGCAGCTTCCGGACAGGCGAGCAGTACTTC. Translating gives CASSFRTGEQYF.

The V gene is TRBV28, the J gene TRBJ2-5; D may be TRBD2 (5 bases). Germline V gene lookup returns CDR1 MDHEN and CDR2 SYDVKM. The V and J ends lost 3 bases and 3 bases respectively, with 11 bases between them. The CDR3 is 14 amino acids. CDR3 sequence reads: CASSFVGEEETQYF. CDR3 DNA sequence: TGTGCCAGCAGTTTTGTGGGAGAGGAAGAGACCCAGTACTTC.

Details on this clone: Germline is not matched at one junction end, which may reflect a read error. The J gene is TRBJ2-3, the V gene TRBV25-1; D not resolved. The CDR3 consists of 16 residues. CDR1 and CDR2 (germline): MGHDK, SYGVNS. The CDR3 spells CASSQGRFLGTDAQYF. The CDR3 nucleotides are TGTGCCAGCAGCCAAGGCCGGTTTTTGGGCACAGATGCGCAGTATTTT.

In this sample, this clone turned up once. CDR3 region: CASSQVRTSGYNEQFF. The CDR3 nucleotides are TGTGCCAGCAGCCAAGTCAGGACTAGCGGGTACAATGAGCAGTTCTTC. V usage is TRBV14 and J usage is TRBJ2-1; 11 bases fit TRBD2. The CDR3 covers 16 residues. V dropped 1 base and J dropped 4; count of bases not matched to a gene: 3. Germline V gene data show CDR1 as SGHDN and CDR2 as FVKESK.

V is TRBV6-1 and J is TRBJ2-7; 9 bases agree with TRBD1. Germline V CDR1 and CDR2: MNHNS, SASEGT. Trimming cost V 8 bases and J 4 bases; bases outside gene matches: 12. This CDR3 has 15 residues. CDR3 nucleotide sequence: TGTGCCAGCGTCCTCCACTGGACAGGGGATTACGAGCAGTACTTC. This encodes CASVLHWTGDYEQYF.

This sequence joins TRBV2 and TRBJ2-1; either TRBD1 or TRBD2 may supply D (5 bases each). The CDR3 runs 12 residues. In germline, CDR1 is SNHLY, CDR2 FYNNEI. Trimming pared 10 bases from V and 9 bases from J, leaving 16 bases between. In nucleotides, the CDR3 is TGTGCCACTCGTCTGAGGGGCGGTGAGCAGTTCTTC. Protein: CATRLRGGEQFF.

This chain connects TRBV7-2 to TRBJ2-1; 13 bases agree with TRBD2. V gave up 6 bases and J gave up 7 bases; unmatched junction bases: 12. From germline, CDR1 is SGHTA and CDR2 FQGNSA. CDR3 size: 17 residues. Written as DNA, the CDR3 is TGTGCCAGCAGTCTCCGGACTAGCGGGAGAGTTTTTAATGAGCAGTTCTTC. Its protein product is CASSLRTSGRVFNEQFF.

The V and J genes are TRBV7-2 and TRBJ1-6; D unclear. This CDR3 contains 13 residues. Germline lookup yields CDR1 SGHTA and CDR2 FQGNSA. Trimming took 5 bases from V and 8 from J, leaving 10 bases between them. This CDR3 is CASSAQWHSPLHF. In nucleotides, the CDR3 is TGTGCCAGCAGCGCACAGTGGCATTCACCCCTCCACTTT.

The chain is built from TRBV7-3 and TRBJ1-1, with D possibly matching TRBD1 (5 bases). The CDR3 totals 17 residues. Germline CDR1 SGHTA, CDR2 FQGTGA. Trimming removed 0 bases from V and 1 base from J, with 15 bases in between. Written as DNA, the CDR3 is TGTGCCAGCAGCTTAACGTTAATCTTAGGGGAGAACACTGAAGCTTTCTTT. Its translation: CASSLTLILGENTEAFF.

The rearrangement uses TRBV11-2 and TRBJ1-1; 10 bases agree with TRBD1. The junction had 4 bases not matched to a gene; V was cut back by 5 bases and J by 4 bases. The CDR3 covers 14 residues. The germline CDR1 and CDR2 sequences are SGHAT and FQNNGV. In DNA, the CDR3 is TGTGCCAGCAGCCTGGGACAGGGGACCACTGAAGCTTTCTTT. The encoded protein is CASSLGQGTTEAFF.

The CDR3 is CASSVAGSRSTDTQYF. The CDR3 DNA is TGTGCCAGCAGCGTAGCGGGGAGCAGGTCCACAGATACGCAGTATTTT. The chain employs TRBV9 and TRBJ2-3; perhaps TRBD2 as D (5 bases). The CDR3 sequence is 16 residues long. Germline CDR1 reads SGDLS; CDR2 reads YYNGEE. V was shortened by 0 bases and J by 2 bases, with 13 bases between the two germline ends.

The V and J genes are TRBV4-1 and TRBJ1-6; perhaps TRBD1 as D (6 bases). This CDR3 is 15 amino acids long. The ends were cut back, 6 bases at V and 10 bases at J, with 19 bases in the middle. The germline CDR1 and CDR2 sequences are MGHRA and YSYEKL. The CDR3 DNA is TGCGCCAGCAGTAATAGGGACATCCCCAACTCACCCCTCCACTTT. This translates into CASSNRDIPNSPLHF.

DNA of the CDR3: TGTGCCAGCAGCCTATTCTGGACAATTCCGACTGAAGCTTTCTTT. As protein: CASSLFWTIPTEAFF. The chain has TRBV5-6 and TRBJ1-1; D perhaps matches TRBD1 (5 bases). CDR3 length equals 15 residues. Germline V gene sequence: CDR1 SGHDT, CDR2 YYEEEE. Trimming cost V 4 bases and J 5 bases, with 18 bases left between them.

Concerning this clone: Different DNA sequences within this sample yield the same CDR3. This CDR3 reads CASSLVRGSTDTQYF. The CDR3 DNA follows: TGTGCCAGCAGCTTAGTTCGGGGTAGTACAGATACGCAGTATTTT. V and J are TRBV7-9 and TRBJ2-3; D might be TRBD2 (5 bases). Germline-derived CDR1 and CDR2 are SEHNR and FQNEAQ (reference sequence). The CDR3 loop spans 15 amino acids. V gave up 1 base and J gave up 3 bases, with 11 bases separating them.

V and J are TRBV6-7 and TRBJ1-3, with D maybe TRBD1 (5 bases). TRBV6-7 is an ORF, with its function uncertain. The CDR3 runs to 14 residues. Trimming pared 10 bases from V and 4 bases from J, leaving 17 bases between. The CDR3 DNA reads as TGTGCCAACCCCAGGGAGATTTTGGGAAACACCATATATTTT. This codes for CANPREILGNTIYF.

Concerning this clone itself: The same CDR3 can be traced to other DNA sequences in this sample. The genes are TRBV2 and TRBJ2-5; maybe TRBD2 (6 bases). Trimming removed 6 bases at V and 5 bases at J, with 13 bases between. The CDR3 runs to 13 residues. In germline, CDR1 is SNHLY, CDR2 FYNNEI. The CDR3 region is CASRPGVGETQYF. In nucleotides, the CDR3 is TGTGCCAGCAGGCCGGGGGTTGGGGAGACCCAGTACTTC.